This T cell receptor (beta chain) came from a study of Graves' ophthalmopathy and Graves' hyperthyroidism. Broader study findings: Appearing in blood as well were most expanded thyroid clonotypes above 0.001 frequency.

Certain patients, namely those with other autoimmune diseases, uncontrolled infections, pregnancy or lactation, were excluded. Transcripts of RNA were the source for amplifying TCR beta CDR3 regions. The library came from an HTBI-primed first-round RT-PCR and a second-round multiplex PCR. TCRdb re-analysed the multiplex PCR reads in MiXCR, keeping a single row per CDR3 protein. The data show roughly 220,000 distinct CDR3 sequences, less than 55% seen once. In the case of this clonotype: Antigen: not known.

The sample taken for sequencing was peripheral blood. This receptor was obtained from an adult man with Graves' ophthalmopathy.

The CDR3 nucleotides read TGCAGTGCCCTTCGGACAGGCGAAGCTTTCTTT. It specifies CSALRTGEAFF. The rearrangement uses TRBV20-1 and TRBJ1-1; 7 nucleotides match TRBD1. With 6 bases clipped from V and 8 bases from J, the junction kept 6 bases outside the gene matches. Germline CDR1 DFQATT, CDR2 SNEGSKA (reference sequence). This CDR3 region has 11 residues.